This T cell receptor beta chain was found in a study of T cells in Graves' hyperthyroidism and ophthalmopathy (dated 2019 in TCRdb). Regarding the research as a whole: Peripheral blood samples were taken at the time of initial diagnosis, prior to any treatment. TCR Vbeta CDR3 sequencing of 140 or so peripheral blood samples (approximately 44 ophthalmopathy, 75 hyperthyroidism and roughly 17 progressor patients) is reported in the paper. Prospective prediction of ophthalmopathy was tested in an independent validation cohort of approximately 18 hyperthyroidism patients and 17 patients who later progressed to ophthalmopathy. For training and testing, the 100 or so patients in the discovery cohort were randomly divided in a 7:3 ratio. To identify TCR V-J signatures that set the groups apart, the researchers used a discovery cohort of 95 to 100 patients, made up of roughly 45 with Graves' ophthalmopathy and 57 with stable Graves' hyperthyroidism. In addition, the study compared T-cell repertoires in thyroid tissue and in blood from 6 or 7 Graves' hyperthyroidism patients. After blood sampling, hyperthyroidism patients were treated with methimazole at a starting dose of 30 mg daily, and ophthalmopathy patients were treated with high-dose intravenous methylprednisolone.

Its CDR3 holds 16 amino acids, cysteine through phenylalanine. The read is trimmed to its CDR3 DNA, 48 bases read in frame from base 1. V is reduced by 4 bases and J by 0 bases, leaving a spacing of 13 bases between them. This clonotype came up many times. The specificity of this receptor is unknown. There are no base qualities to consult, and no much larger clone falls within one base. The research as a whole found: Most expanded thyroid clonotypes (frequency above 0.001) were also detected in blood, a finding suggesting that blood repertoires may reflect thyroid immune responses. A 13 V-J signature model separated ophthalmopathy from stable hyperthyroidism, with 87.88% sensitivity and about 81% specificity in cross-validation and 80%/75% in testing. During validation, the model predicted progression to ophthalmopathy a median of about 5.9 months ahead of onset, with around 65% sensitivity and almost 75% specificity. Sample size was not statistically predetermined, and investigators were not blinded to group allocation.

The TCR beta CDR3 regions were amplified from the RNA transcripts. The first round of RT-PCR for the TCR CDR3 was performed with the HTBI primer set and the Qiagen OneStep RT-PCR kit. Libraries were constructed in a second round of multiplex PCR, after which size selection and purification were carried out. Libraries were sequenced paired-end with 100 bp reads on an Illumina HiSeq2000. The authors processed their data as follows. SOAPnuke was used to process the raw data, removing reads that contained adapters or uncalled bases, had a mean Phred below 15, or lacked an exact match to the constant primer or identifier. COPE v1.2.5 was used to merge the high-quality paired reads, and each unique nucleotide sequence was defined as a clonotype. MiTCR v1.1 was used to align clonotypes to the IMGT TRBV, TRBD and TRBJ reference segments. Only V-J combinations with frequency above 0.0001, covering about 99% of repertoires, were analysed. A TCS score was defined as the ratio between F50 (clonal expansion) and ExV (chaos), using BLOSUM62-based TCRdist between CDR3 peptides within each V-J. Welch's t-statistics and random forest reduced around 510 V-J features to 13, which were used in a naive Bayes classifier (R e1071). TCRdb trimmed public reads at Q25 via fastp, called clones via MiXCR and kept in-frame beta chains. Every distinct CDR3 protein forms one entry, paired with its most common genes and DNA. V and J calls and clone size were set by TCRdb, not the authors. The sample profile shows some 460,000 distinct CDR3 sequences; 15% to 18% of them were found once. Jointly, the top ten make up 11% to 15% of the sample.

Stable Graves' hyperthyroidism was defined as no progression to ophthalmopathy during 18 months of follow-up. Hyperthyroidism patients were newly diagnosed, with disease duration under 2 months, and aged 18 to 65 years. Exclusion was applied to patients with uncontrolled infections, other autoimmune diseases, pregnancy or lactation. Clinical symptoms, serum thyroxine and TRAb, thyroid ultrasound, and orbital computed tomography formed the basis for the diagnoses. PBMCs were isolated from roughly 10 ml of fresh peripheral blood by Ficoll-Paque density gradient centrifugation. Total RNA was extracted using Trizol reagent, and RNA quality was assessed on an Agilent 2100 Bioanalyzer.

Input material: blood. The rearranged segments are TRBV12-3 or TRBV12-4 and TRBJ1-5; TRBD1 is possibly the D segment (6 matching bases). This clonotype originated in a woman aged 18-29 years with Graves' hyperthyroidism. CDR3 sequence: CASSYRVVDSNQPQHF. The nucleotide sequence reads as follows: TGTGCCAGCAGTTACAGGGTGGTCGATAGCAATCAGCCCCAGCATTTT.